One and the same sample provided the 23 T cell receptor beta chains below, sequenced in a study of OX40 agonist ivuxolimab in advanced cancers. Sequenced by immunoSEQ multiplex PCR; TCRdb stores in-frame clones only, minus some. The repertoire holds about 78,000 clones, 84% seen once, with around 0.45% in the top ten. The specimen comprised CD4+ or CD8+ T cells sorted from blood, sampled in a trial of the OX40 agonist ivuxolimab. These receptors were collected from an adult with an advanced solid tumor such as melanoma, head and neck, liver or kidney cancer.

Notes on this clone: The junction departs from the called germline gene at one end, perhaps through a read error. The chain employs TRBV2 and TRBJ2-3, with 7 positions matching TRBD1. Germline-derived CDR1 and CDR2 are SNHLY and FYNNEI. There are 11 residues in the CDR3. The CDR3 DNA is TGTGCCAGCAGTGAGAGAGGGGGCGCGGATTTT. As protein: CASSERGGADF. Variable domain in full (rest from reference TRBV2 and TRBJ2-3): EPEVTQTPSHQVTQMGQEVILRCVPISNHLYFYWYRQILGQKVEFLVSFYNNEISEKSEIFDDQFSVERPDGSNFTLKIRSTKLEDSAMYFCASSERGGADFGPGTRLTVL.

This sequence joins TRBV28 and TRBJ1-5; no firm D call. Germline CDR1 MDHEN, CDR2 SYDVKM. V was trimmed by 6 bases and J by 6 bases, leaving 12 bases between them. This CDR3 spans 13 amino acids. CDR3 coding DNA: TGTGCCAGCAGAATGGGTGGCACTCAGCCCCAGCATTTT. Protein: CASRMGGTQPQHF. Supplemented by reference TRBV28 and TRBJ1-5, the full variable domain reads DVKVTQSSRYLVKRTGEKVFLECVQDMDHENMFWYRQDPGLGLRLIYFSYDVKMKEKGDIPEGYSVSREKKERFSLILESASTNQTSMYLCASRMGGTQPQHFGDGTRLSIL.

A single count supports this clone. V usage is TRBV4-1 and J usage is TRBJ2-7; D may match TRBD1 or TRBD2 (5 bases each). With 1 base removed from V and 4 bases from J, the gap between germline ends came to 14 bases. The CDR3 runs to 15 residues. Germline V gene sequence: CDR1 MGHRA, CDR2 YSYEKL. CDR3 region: CASSQGFQGPYEQYF. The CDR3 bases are TGCGCCAGCAGCCAAGGGTTTCAGGGACCTTACGAGCAGTACTTC.

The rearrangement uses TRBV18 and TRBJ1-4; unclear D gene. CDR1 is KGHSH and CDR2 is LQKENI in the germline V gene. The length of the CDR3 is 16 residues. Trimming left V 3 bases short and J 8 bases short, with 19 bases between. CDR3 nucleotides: TGTGCCAGCTCACCGCCAATCAGTAGTTTAGGAGAAAAACTGTTTTTT. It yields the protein CASSPPISSLGEKLFF.

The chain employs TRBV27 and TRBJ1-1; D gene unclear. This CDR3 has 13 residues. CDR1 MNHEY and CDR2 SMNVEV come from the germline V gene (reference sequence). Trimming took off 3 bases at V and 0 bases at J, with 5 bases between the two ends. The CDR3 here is CASSLIVNTEAFF. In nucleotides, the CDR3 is TGTGCCAGCAGTTTGATAGTGAACACTGAAGCTTTCTTT.

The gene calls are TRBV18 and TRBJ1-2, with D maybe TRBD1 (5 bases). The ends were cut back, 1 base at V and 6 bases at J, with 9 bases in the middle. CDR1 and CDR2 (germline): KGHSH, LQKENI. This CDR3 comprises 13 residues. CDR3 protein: CASSPHLQDGYTF. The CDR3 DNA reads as TGTGCCAGCTCACCACATTTACAGGATGGCTACACCTTC.

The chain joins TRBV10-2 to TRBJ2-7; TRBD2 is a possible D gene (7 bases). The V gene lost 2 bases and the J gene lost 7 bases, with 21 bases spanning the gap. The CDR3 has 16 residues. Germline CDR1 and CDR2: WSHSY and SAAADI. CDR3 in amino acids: CASSEPPRGGPGEQYV. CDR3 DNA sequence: TGCGCCAGCAGTGAGCCCCCGAGGGGGGGACCTGGGGAGCAGTACGTC.

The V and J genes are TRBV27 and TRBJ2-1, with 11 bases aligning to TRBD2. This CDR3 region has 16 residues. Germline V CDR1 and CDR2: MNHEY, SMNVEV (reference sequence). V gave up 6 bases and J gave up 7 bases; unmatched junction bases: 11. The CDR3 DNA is TGTGCCAGCAGCTCCCTTAGCGGGGGGGCGAGGAATGAGCAGTTCTTC. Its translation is CASSSLSGGARNEQFF.

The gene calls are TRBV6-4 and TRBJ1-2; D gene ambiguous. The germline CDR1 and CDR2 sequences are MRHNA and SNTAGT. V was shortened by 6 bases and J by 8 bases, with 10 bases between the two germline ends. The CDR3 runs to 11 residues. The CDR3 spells CASRDNSGYTF. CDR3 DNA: TGTGCCAGCAGGGATAACAGCGGCTACACCTTC.

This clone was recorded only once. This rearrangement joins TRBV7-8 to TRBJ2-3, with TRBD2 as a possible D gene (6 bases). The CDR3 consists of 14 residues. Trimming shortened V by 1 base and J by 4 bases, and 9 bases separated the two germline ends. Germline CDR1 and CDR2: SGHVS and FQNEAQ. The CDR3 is CASSLEGGADTQYF. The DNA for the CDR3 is TGTGCCAGCAGCTTAGAAGGCGGGGCAGATACGCAGTATTTT. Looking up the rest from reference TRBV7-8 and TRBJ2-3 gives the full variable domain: GAGVSQSPRYKVAKRGQDVALRCDPISGHVSLFWYQQALGQGPEFLTYFQNEAQLDKSGLPSDRFFAERPEGSVSTLKIQRTQQEDSAVYLCASSLEGGADTQYFGPGTRLTVL.

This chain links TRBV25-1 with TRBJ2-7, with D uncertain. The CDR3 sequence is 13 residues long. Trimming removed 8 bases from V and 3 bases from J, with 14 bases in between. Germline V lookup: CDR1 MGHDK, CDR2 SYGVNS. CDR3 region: CASGPPPGYEQYV. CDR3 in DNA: TGTGCCAGCGGGCCCCCCCCCGGCTACGAGCAGTACGTC.

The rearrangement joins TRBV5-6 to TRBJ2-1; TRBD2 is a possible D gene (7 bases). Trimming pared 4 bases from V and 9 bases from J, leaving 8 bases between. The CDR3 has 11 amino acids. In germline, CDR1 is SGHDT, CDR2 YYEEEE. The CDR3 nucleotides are TGTGCCAGCAGCCGGGGGGCTGAGCAGTTCTTC. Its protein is CASSRGAEQFF. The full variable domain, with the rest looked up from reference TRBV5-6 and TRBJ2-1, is DAGVTQSPTHLIKTRGQQVTLRCSPKSGHDTVSWYQQALGQGPQFIFQYYEEEERQRGNFPDRFSGHQFPNYSSELNVNALLLGDSALYLCASSRGAEQFFGPGTRLTVL.

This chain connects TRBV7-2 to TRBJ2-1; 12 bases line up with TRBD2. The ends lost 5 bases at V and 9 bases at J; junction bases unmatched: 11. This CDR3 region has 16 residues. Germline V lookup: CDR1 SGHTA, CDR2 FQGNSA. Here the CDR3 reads CASSPRGTSGLGEQFF. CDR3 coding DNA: TGTGCCAGCAGCCCCCGGGGGACTAGCGGGTTGGGTGAGCAGTTCTTC.

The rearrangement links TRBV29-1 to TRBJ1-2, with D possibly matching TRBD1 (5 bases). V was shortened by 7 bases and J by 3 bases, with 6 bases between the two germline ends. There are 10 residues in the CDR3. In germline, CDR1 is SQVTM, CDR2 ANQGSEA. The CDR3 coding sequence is TGCAGCGGAGGGGACTATGGCTACACCTTC. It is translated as CSGGDYGYTF.

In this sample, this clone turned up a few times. CDR3: CASSYMNGYTF. CDR3 coding DNA: TGTGCCAGCAGCTACATGAATGGCTACACCTTC. The rearrangement joins TRBV6-5 to TRBJ1-2, with D unclear. Germline values: CDR1 MNHEY, CDR2 SVGAGI. This CDR3 is built from 11 residues. The V end lost 6 bases, the J end lost 6 bases, and 8 bases lay between the germline ends.

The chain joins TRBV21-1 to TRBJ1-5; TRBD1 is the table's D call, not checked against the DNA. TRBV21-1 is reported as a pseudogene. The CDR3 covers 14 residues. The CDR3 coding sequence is TGTGCCAGTGGTTTTAGACAGATCAATCAGCCCCAGCATTTT. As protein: CASGFRQINQPQHF.

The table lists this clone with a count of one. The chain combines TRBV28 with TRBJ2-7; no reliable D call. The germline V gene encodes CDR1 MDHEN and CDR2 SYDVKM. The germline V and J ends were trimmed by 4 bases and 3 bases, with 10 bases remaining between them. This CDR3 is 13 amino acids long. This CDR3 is CASSSRLVYEQYV. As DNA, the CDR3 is TGTGCCAGCAGTTCTCGACTCGTCTACGAGCAGTACGTC.

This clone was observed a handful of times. The DNA of the CDR3 is TGTGCCAGCAGCCTTGTTGGGGGACTAGCGACTACCGGCTCCTACGAGCAGTACTTC. It yields the protein CASSLVGGLATTGSYEQYF. The chain couples TRBV11-2 to TRBJ2-7; 10 bases agree with TRBD2. Trimming took 5 bases from V and 0 from J; bases not matched to a gene: 16. Germline V lookup: CDR1 SGHAT, CDR2 FQNNGV. The CDR3 spans 19 residues. The full variable domain, with the rest looked up from reference TRBV11-2 and TRBJ2-7, is EAGVAQSPRYKIIEKRQSVAFWCNPISGHATLYWYQQILGQGPKLLIQFQNNGVVDDSQLPKDRFSAERLKGVDSTLKIQPAKLEDSAVYLCASSLVGGLATTGSYEQYFGPGTRLTVT.

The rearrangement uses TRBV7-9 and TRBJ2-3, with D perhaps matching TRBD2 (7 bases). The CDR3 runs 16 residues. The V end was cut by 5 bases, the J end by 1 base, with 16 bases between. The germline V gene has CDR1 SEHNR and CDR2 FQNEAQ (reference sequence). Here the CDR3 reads CASSLTRGLGTDTQYF. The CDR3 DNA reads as TGTGCCAGCAGCCTCACGCGGGGGCTTGGCACAGATACGCAGTATTTT. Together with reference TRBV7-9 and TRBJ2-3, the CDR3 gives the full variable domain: DTGVSQNPRHKITKRGQNVTFRCDPISEHNRLYWYRQTLGQGPEFLTYFQNEAQLEKSRLLSDRFSAERPKGSFSTLEIQRTEQGDSAMYLCASSLTRGLGTDTQYFGPGTRLTVL.

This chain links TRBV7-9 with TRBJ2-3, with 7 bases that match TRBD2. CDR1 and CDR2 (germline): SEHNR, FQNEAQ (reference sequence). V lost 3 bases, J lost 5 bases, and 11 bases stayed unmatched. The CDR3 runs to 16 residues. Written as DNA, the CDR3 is TGTGCCAGCAGCTTGATCGGGACTACCGGGGGAGATACGCAGTATTTT. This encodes CASSLIGTTGGDTQYF.

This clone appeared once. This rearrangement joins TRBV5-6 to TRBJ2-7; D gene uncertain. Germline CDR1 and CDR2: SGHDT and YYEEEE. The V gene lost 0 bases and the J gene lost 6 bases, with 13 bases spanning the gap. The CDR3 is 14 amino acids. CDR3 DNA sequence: TGTGCCAGCAGCTTGGCTATGGGTATGGTCGAGCAGTACGTC. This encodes CASSLAMGMVEQYV.

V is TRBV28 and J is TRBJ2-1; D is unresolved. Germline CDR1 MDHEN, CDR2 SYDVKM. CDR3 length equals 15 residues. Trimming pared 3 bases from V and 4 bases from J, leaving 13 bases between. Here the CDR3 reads CASSFHPPGYNEQFF. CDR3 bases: TGTGCCAGCAGTTTCCACCCCCCTGGGTACAATGAGCAGTTCTTC.

The CDR3 loop reads CASSLARGYGASEAFF. The CDR3 nucleotides read TGTGCCAGCAGCTTGGCTCGCGGGTACGGGGCAAGTGAAGCTTTCTTT. The chain combines TRBV5-4 with TRBJ1-1; a possible D gene is TRBD1 (5 bases). The germline V gene has CDR1 SGHNT and CDR2 YYREEE (reference sequence). Trimming removed 0 bases from V and 7 bases from J, with 19 bases in between. The CDR3 is 16 amino acids.